The text below deals with one T cell receptor (beta chain). Its antigen remains unknown. The data were taken from a study of blood T cells in healthy people across ages. Every donor contributed roughly 10 milliliters of peripheral blood by blood draw. Findings and caveats of the study: Among long-lived donors, naive CD4+ cells were more numerous and diversity higher than in aged donors. Per million T cells, TCR beta diversity dropped about linearly as age rose.

The CDR3 sequence is 13 residues long. V gave up 4 bases and J gave up 6 bases; unmatched junction bases: 3. The germline V gene has CDR1 SNHLY and CDR2 FYNNEI. A sample-barcoded 5' primer and a J-beta primer mix were used in a second PCR of roughly 6 to 11 cycles. Sequencing yielded, for each sample, at least 2.5 million paired-end reads carrying CDR3. From the 5' RACE reads, TCRdb called clonotypes with MiXCR, one entry per CDR3 protein. The sample lists roughly 680,000 distinct CDR3 sequences, 52% occurring once. Sequenced: blood. This chain links TRBV2 with TRBJ1-1; 9 positions agree with TRBD1. The sequence came from a woman of 80 years or more in good health. The CDR3 DNA follows: TGTGCCAGCAGTGGACAGGGGGAGTCTGAAGCTTTCTTT. Residues: CASSGQGESEAFF.